This is a list of T cell receptor beta chains from one sample in a study of CD8+ T cells in alopecia areata. Produced via immunoSEQ multiplex PCR; TCRdb's table is partial and in-frame only. The sample carries some 170,000 clones, about 66% recorded once. This specimen was CD8+ T cells sorted from blood, taken at week 0. The receptors were sampled from a human donor with alopecia areata. CDR3s include the opening cysteine and the closing phenylalanine or tryptophan. D genes are given only for firm matches. Clone size appears in some rows only: once, few, many, or a class for an expanded clone.

size | D | J | V | DNA | CDR3
few | NA | TRBJ1-1 | TRBV7-9 | TGTGCCAGCAGCTTAGGAGGAGGGGAAGCTTTCTTT | CASSLGGGEAFF
NA | NA | TRBJ1-5 | TRBV4-1 | TGCGCCAGCAGCCAAGATAGAGGTCAGCCCCAGCATTTT | CASSQDRGQPQHF
NA | NA | TRBJ2-7 | TRBV6-1 | TGTGCCTCGGGCTCCTACGAGCAGTACTTC | CASGSYEQYF
NA | TRBD1 | TRBJ1-1 | TRBV11-1 | TGTGCCAGCAGCACTGACAGGGATGAAGCTTTCTTT | CASSTDRDEAFF
few | NA | TRBJ2-1 | TRBV6-5 | TGTGCCAGCAGTTACGAGGGGGGTGAGCAGTTCTTC | CASSYEGGEQFF
NA | NA | TRBJ2-5 | TRBV13 | TGTGCCAGCAGCTTAAGGTTCCAAGAGACCCAGTACTTC | CASSLRFQETQYF
NA | TRBD1 | TRBJ1-1 | TRBV9 | TGTGCCAGCAGCGCCCAGACAGGGAAGGAATGGGCTGAAGCTTTCTTT | CASSAQTGKEWAEAFF
NA | TRBD1 | TRBJ2-5 | TRBV9 | TGTGCCAGCAGCCCTTCCGGGACAGGGGTCGGGGAGACCCAGTACTTC | CASSPSGTGVGETQYF
NA | NA | TRBJ2-5 | TRBV10-2 | TGCGCCAGCAGTGTTGGGCGCCAAGAGACCCAGTACTTC | CASSVGRQETQYF
NA | NA | TRBJ1-5 | TRBV27 | TGTGCCAGCAGTTACGGCCAAACAAATCAGCCCCAGCATTTT | CASSYGQTNQPQHF
NA | TRBD1 | TRBJ2-5 | TRBV15 | TGTGCCACCAGCAGGGGGACAGTAAAAGAGACCCAGTACTTC | CATSRGTVKETQYF
NA | NA | TRBJ1-1 | TRBV30 | TGTGCCTGGACAGGGCTACGGGACACTGAAGCTTTCTTT | CAWTGLRDTEAFF
NA | TRBD1 | TRBJ2-3 | TRBV29-1 | TGCAGCGTGGCAGGGGGACCTAGCACAGATACGCAGTATTTT | CSVAGGPSTDTQYF
NA | NA | TRBJ2-6 | TRBV5-6 | TGTGCCAGCAGCTTTAACGGGGCCAACGTCCTGACTTTC | CASSFNGANVLTF
NA | NA | TRBJ2-5 | TRBV6-5 | TGTGCCAGCACCCCCTTCGGTAGTATGGCAGAGACCCAGTACTTC | CASTPFGSMAETQYF
NA | NA | TRBJ2-2 | TRBV15 | TGTGCCACCAGCACGGACTTCTTAACCGGGGAGCTGTTTTTT | CATSTDFLTGELFF
NA | TRBD1 | TRBJ1-5 | TRBV27 | TGTGCCACCCGGACAGGTGGGTCTAATCAGCCCCAGCATTTT | CATRTGGSNQPQHF
NA | NA | TRBJ2-1 | TRBV29-1 | TGCAGCGTTGAAGCTTGGACACCCTACAATGAGCAGTTCTTC | CSVEAWTPYNEQFF
NA | NA | TRBJ2-1 | TRBV6-5 | TGTGCCAGCAGTTACAGCGACGAGCAGTTCTTC | CASSYSDEQFF
few | NA | TRBJ2-1 | TRBV2 | TGTGCCAGCAAGGGTGCGGGCTTCAATGAGCAGTTCTTC | CASKGAGFNEQFF
NA | NA | TRBJ1-2 | TRBV19 | TGTGCCAGTAGTTACGTGGGGGAATTGAGCTATGGCTACACCTTC | CASSYVGELSYGYTF
NA | TRBD1 | TRBJ2-1 | TRBV7-2 | TGTGCCAGCAGCCAACAGGGGGCTTGGTGGAATGAGCAGTTCTTC | CASSQQGAWWNEQFF
NA | NA | TRBJ2-1 | TRBV2 | TGTGCCAGCAGCCCGGGTGAGCAGTTCTTC | CASSPGEQFF
NA | TRBD2 | TRBJ2-5 | TRBV19 | TGTGCCACCCGAGACAGCCCTAGCGGAGTCCAAGAGACCCAGTACTTC | CATRDSPSGVQETQYF
NA | NA | TRBJ2-7 | TRBV29-1 | TGCAGCGTTGCAGGGATGGGCGAGCAGTACTTC | CSVAGMGEQYF
NA | NA | TRBJ2-3 | TRBV13 | TGTGCCAGCAGCCGAGCCGGCCGCGGGGGCACAACTAGCACAGATACGCAGTATTTT | CASSRAGRGGTTSTDTQYF
NA | NA | TRBJ1-2 | TRBV27 | TGTGCCAGCAGTTTTGGGGGGACCTATGGCTACACCTTC | CASSFGGTYGYTF
NA | NA | TRBJ1-1 | TRBV29-1 | TGCAGCGTTCCGGGAGTAACTGAAGCTTTCTTT | CSVPGVTEAFF
NA | NA | TRBJ1-1 | TRBV6-5 | TGTGCCAGCAGTTACTCCAGGGGCCTTACGACTGAAGCTTTCTTT | CASSYSRGLTTEAFF
NA | TRBD1 | TRBJ2-7 | TRBV19 | TGTGCCAGTAGTTTCTCGGGACAGGGCTCCTACGAGCAGTACTTC | CASSFSGQGSYEQYF
NA | NA | TRBJ1-2 | TRBV13 | TGTGCCAGCAGCTTAAGAGGGAGTGGGCAGGAAGCTAACTATGGCTACACCTTC | CASSLRGSGQEANYGYTF
NA | NA | TRBJ1-2 | TRBV29-1 | TGCAGCGTTGAAACCCCAAAGGGACAAGGCCTCTATGGCTACACCTTC | CSVETPKGQGLYGYTF
few | NA | TRBJ2-1 | TRBV25-1 | TGTGCCAGCAGTGTGGGACGCGGGTTTGGTGAGCAGTTCTTC | CASSVGRGFGEQFF
NA | NA | TRBJ2-1 | TRBV2 | TGTGCCAGCAGTGGTTCCTTCTCCTACAATGAGCAGTTCTTC | CASSGSFSYNEQFF
NA | NA | TRBJ1-6 | TRBV2 | TGTGCCAGCAGCCCTGGTTTGGAAGCCCTCCACTTT | CASSPGLEALHF
NA | TRBD2 | TRBJ2-3 | TRBV7-2 | TGTGCCAGCAGCATTAGCGGGGGGGCAGGGGATACGCAGTATTTT | CASSISGGAGDTQYF
NA | NA | TRBJ2-7 | TRBV2 | TGTGCCAGTACCTGGAGGTCCTACGAGCAGTACTTC | CASTWRSYEQYF
NA | TRBD2 | TRBJ2-3 | TRBV4-1 | TGCGCCAGCAGCCTCAGGGTAGCGGGGGGAGATACGCAGTATTTT | CASSLRVAGGDTQYF
once | NA | TRBJ1-2 | TRBV5-1 | TGCGCCAGCAGCCATCGGGACGGACAACCCCATGGCTACACCTTC | CASSHRDGQPHGYTF
NA | TRBD2 | TRBJ2-5 | TRBV6-5 | TGTGCCAGCAGTTACACCTGGGGGGGGTTACAAGAGACCCAGTACTTC | CASSYTWGGLQETQYF